The 17 T cell receptor beta chains below were found in one sample sequenced in a study of CD8 T cells in Susac syndrome. Reverse transcription of 0.5 to 1 ug RNA was performed with random hexamers. TCRdb reprocessed the immunoSEQ multiplex PCR reads with MiXCR, giving one entry per CDR3 protein. This sample has around 160,000 distinct CDR3 sequences; roughly 94% occur once, and the top ten carry roughly 0.099%. Material for sequencing was CD4+ T cells from PBMCs. The receptors stem from a human donor with multiple sclerosis.

This chain links TRBV2 with TRBJ2-5; 8 nucleotides match TRBD2. The CDR3 totals 14 residues. V trimming: 6 bases; J trimming: 5 bases; junction bases outside the gene matches: 8. Germline CDR1 is SNHLY and CDR2 is FYNNEI. CDR3 DNA sequence: TGTGCCAGCAGGACCGGACTAGCTGGGGAGACCCAGTACTTC. It yields the protein CASRTGLAGETQYF.

The chain uses TRBV28 and TRBJ1-5; D not resolved. V was shortened by 6 bases and J by 4 bases, with 7 bases between the two germline ends. Germline CDR1 reads MDHEN; CDR2 reads SYDVKM. CDR3 size: 12 residues. CDR3 in DNA: TGTGCCAGCAGCCAAGTTAATCAGCCCCAGCATTTT. Translated, it gives CASSQVNQPQHF.

This rearrangement joins TRBV3-1 to TRBJ2-7; D is ambiguous. The CDR3 runs to 11 residues. Germline V gene sequence: CDR1 LGHDT, CDR2 YNNKEL (reference sequence). The germline V and J ends were trimmed by 3 bases and 7 bases, with 7 bases remaining between them. CDR3 DNA: TGTGCCAGCAGCCAGTACAAGGAGCAGTACTTC. It codes for CASSQYKEQYF.

This chain connects TRBV7-8 to TRBJ1-4; TRBD1 aligns across 7 bases. J gave up 4 bases and V 0 bases, and 11 bases lay outside the gene matches. CDR1 SGHVS and CDR2 FQNEAQ come from the germline V gene. CDR3 length: 18 amino acids. This chain's CDR3 is CASSLAELGGWDNEKLFF. The DNA of the CDR3 is TGTGCCAGCAGCTTAGCGGAATTAGGGGGCTGGGATAATGAAAAACTGTTTTTT.

The gene calls are TRBV6-1 and TRBJ1-2; 7 bases fit TRBD1. V was clipped by 8 bases and J by 4 bases; unmatched bases: 7. Germline assignment: CDR1 MNHNS and CDR2 SASEGT. The CDR3 covers 13 residues. The CDR3 protein is CASYIQGGYGYTF. The CDR3 DNA sequence: TGTGCCAGCTACATCCAGGGGGGCTATGGCTACACCTTC.

This clonotype was found once. V gene TRBV30 combines with J gene TRBJ2-3, with D perhaps TRBD1 or TRBD2 (5 bases each). CDR3 length: 13 amino acids. Germline values: CDR1 GTSNPN, CDR2 SVGIG (reference sequence). The V gene lost 4 bases and the J gene lost 1 base, with 9 bases spanning the gap. Here the CDR3 DNA reads TGTGCCTGGATCGGGGCAGGCACAGATACGCAGTATTTT. It yields the protein CAWIGAGTDTQYF. Together with reference TRBV30 and TRBJ2-3, the CDR3 gives the full variable domain: SQTIHQWPATLVQPVGSPLSLECTVEGTSNPNLYWYRQAAGRGLQLLFYSVGIGQISSEVPQNLSASRPQDRQFILSSKKLLLSDSGFYLCAWIGAGTDTQYFGPGTRLTVL.

This rearrangement joins TRBV6-2 or TRBV6-3 to TRBJ2-7, with D perhaps matching TRBD1 (6 bases). From germline, CDR1 is MNHEY and CDR2 SVGEGT. The CDR3 extends over 14 amino acids. The V gene lost 6 bases and the J gene lost 0 bases, with 12 bases spanning the gap. DNA for the CDR3: TGTGCCAGCAGACCCCAGGGGACCTCCTACGAGCAGTACTTC. Its translation is CASRPQGTSYEQYF.

CDR3: CSARTNDAEAFF. CDR3 coding DNA: TGCAGTGCTAGAACTAACGACGCTGAAGCTTTCTTT. The chain combines TRBV20-1 with TRBJ1-1; D is ambiguous. V lost 2 bases to trimming and J lost 6 bases, with 10 bases between them. Germline CDR1 is DFQATT and CDR2 is SNEGSKA (reference sequence). CDR3 length: 12 amino acids.

The chain joins TRBV24-1 to TRBJ2-1, with D perhaps assigned TRBD1 or TRBD2 (5 bases each). There are 16 residues in the CDR3. Germline CDR1 KGHDR, CDR2 SFDVKD. V was trimmed by 5 bases and J by 4 bases, leaving 17 bases between them. CDR3 protein: CATSGDGATGYNEQFF. The DNA for the CDR3 is TGTGCCACCAGTGGTGACGGGGCAACGGGGTACAATGAGCAGTTCTTC.

V is TRBV20-1 and J is TRBJ2-7; D unresolved. V was clipped by 6 bases and J by 3 bases, with 15 bases between them. The CDR3 covers 13 residues. Germline V gene sequence: CDR1 DFQATT, CDR2 SNEGSKA (reference sequence). CDR3 nucleotides: TGCAGTGCAAATCAACCGGTCGGCTACGAGCAGTACTTC. This codes for CSANQPVGYEQYF.

The rearrangement uses TRBV6-6 and TRBJ2-7, with D perhaps TRBD2 (5 bases). Germline values: CDR1 MNHNY, CDR2 SVGAGI (reference sequence). V was cut by 6 bases and J by 3 bases, with 18 bases left in between. This CDR3 comprises 15 residues. This CDR3 reads CASRPIVAGFYEQYF. CDR3 in DNA: TGTGCCAGCAGACCCATCGTCGCGGGCTTCTACGAGCAGTACTTC.

The chain has TRBV28 and TRBJ2-7; D is uncertain. V lost 6 bases, J lost 2 bases, and 14 bases lay in between. The CDR3 has 14 amino acids. Germline assignment: CDR1 MDHEN and CDR2 SYDVKM. CDR3 sequence (DNA): TGTGCCAGCAGCCTTTTACCACTAACCTACGAGCAGTACTTC. Translating it yields CASSLLPLTYEQYF.

The genes are TRBV7-2 and TRBJ1-2; the D gene is possibly TRBD1 (5 bases). Deletions cut 1 base from V and 4 bases from J, with 16 bases between. The length of the CDR3 is 16 residues. In germline, CDR1 is SGHTA, CDR2 FQGNSA. The CDR3 bases are TGTGCCAGCAGCTTAGGGGGGAGAGGCTTGACCTATGGCTACACCTTC. As protein: CASSLGGRGLTYGYTF. The whole variable domain, remainder taken from reference TRBV7-2 and TRBJ1-2, is GAGVSQSPSNKVTEKGKDVELRCDPISGHTALYWYRQSLGQGLEFLIYFQGNSAPDKSGLPSDRFSAERTGGSVSTLTIQRTQQEDSAVYLCASSLGGRGLTYGYTFGSGTRLTVV.

The chain uses TRBV18 and TRBJ1-4, with D maybe TRBD1 (6 bases). The germline V gene encodes CDR1 KGHSH and CDR2 LQKENI. CDR3 length equals 13 residues. V lost 1 base, J lost 13 bases, and 13 bases lay in between. As DNA, the CDR3 is TGTGCCAGCTCACCACTGTCAGGGGAGACACTGTTTTTT. Translating gives CASSPLSGETLFF.

V and J are TRBV19 and TRBJ2-7; 9 bases agree with TRBD1. Trimming took 6 bases from V and 3 from J; bases not matched to a gene: 3. This CDR3 contains 13 residues. Germline values: CDR1 LNHDA, CDR2 SQIVND (reference sequence). The CDR3 region is CASRATGGYEQYF. DNA for the CDR3: TGTGCCAGTAGGGCGACAGGGGGCTACGAGCAGTACTTC.

The rearrangement links TRBV27 to TRBJ2-6, with a tentative D call TRBD1 (6 bases). This CDR3 has 15 residues. Germline loops: CDR1 MNHEY, CDR2 SMNVEV (reference sequence). V was trimmed by 7 bases and J by 1 base, leaving 11 bases between them. The CDR3 coding sequence is TGTGCCAGCAAAGGGGGTGGATCTGGGGCCAACGTCCTGACTTTC. Its translation: CASKGGGSGANVLTF.

The chain recombines TRBV12-3 or TRBV12-4 with TRBJ2-1, with D possibly matching TRBD2 (6 bases). The V gene lost 4 bases and the J gene lost 4 bases, with 11 bases spanning the gap. The CDR3 spans 14 residues. In DNA, the CDR3 is TGTGCCAGCAGTTACCGGGGGATATACAATGAGCAGTTCTTC. It is translated as CASSYRGIYNEQFF.